What follows are 29 T cell receptor beta chains derived from one specimen sequenced in a study of cytomegalovirus exposure and HLA in healthy donors. The PCR contained 60 Vbeta and 13 Jbeta primers. Sequencing used immunoSEQ multiplex PCR; TCRdb keeps in-frame clones, though not all of them. In the table there are approximately 150,000 clones, about 82% of which are singletons. The sequenced sample consisted of PBMCs. These receptors originate from a woman aged 30 to 39 in good health and CMV-seropositive.

V usage is TRBV5-1 and J usage is TRBJ1-2, with 8 positions matching TRBD1. J lost 8 bases, V lost 0 bases, and 12 bases had no gene match. The V gene's germline CDR1 is SGHRS and CDR2 YFSETQ. The CDR3 consists of 16 residues. The CDR3 DNA follows: TGCGCCAGCAGCTTGGAGGGGCGTAACAGGGGGGACGGCTACACCTTC. Translating gives CASSLEGRNRGDGYTF.

V and J are TRBV18 and TRBJ2-1; tentatively, D is TRBD2 (6 bases). The CDR3 spans 16 residues. V lost 4 bases and J 2 bases, leaving 15 bases between the germline ends. Germline V CDR1 and CDR2: KGHSH, LQKENI. The CDR3 is CASSRPAGITYNEQFF. Written as DNA, the CDR3 is TGTGCCAGCTCACGTCCCGCGGGGATTACCTACAATGAGCAGTTCTTC.

The chain couples TRBV7-2 to TRBJ2-5; TRBD1 agrees at 9 bases. The J call may be mistaken, given a closer DNA end match to TRBJ2-7. This CDR3 region has 16 residues. The germline CDR1 and CDR2 sequences are SGHTA and FQGNSA. The CDR3 DNA is TGTGCCAGCAGCTTGCATGGGACAGGGCTCGTCTACGAGCAGTACTTC. Translated: CASSLHGTGLVYEQYF.

The chain is built from TRBV4-3 and TRBJ1-2; D might be TRBD1 (6 bases). The CDR3 has 18 amino acids. From germline, CDR1 is LGHNA and CDR2 YSLEER. Trimming shortened V by 3 bases and J by 4 bases, and 24 bases separated the two germline ends. The DNA for the CDR3 is TGCGCCAGCAGCCACCACCTCGACAGGCCCTTAAGTGGCTATGGCTACACCTTC. Its translation: CASSHHLDRPLSGYGYTF.

This clone has a handful of counts. The chain is built from TRBV5-1 and TRBJ2-5; 8 bases align to TRBD2. The CDR3 is 15 amino acids. The junction had 5 bases not matched to a gene; V was cut back by 4 bases and J by 0 bases. The germline gives CDR1 SGHRS, CDR2 YFSETQ. CDR3 DNA sequence: TGCGCCAGCAGCCCAGCGGGGGCGAACCAAGAGACCCAGTACTTC. As protein: CASSPAGANQETQYF.

The genes are TRBV7-8 and TRBJ1-2, with a tentative D call TRBD1 (5 bases). Germline V gene data show CDR1 as SGHVS and CDR2 as FQNEAQ. This CDR3 spans 14 amino acids. V shed 0 bases and J shed 6 bases, with 11 bases lying between them. CDR3 sequence: CASSLAGVKDGYTF. The CDR3 DNA reads TGTGCCAGCAGCTTAGCAGGGGTCAAGGATGGCTACACCTTC.

This clone was seen a few times. The genes are TRBV21-1 and TRBJ2-7; the D call of TRBD2 is as the table states it, not checked on the DNA. TRBV21-1 is shown as a pseudogene. This CDR3 has 19 residues. The DNA for the CDR3 is TGTGCCAGGGATTATCCTTCTTCCCACACCCGGAGATTTGACTACGAGCAGTACTTC. Its translation is CARDYPSSHTRRFDYEQYF.

To note about this clone: Within the sample, other DNA sequences also encode this same CDR3. The CDR3 sequence is CASSLARGYEQYF. CDR3 nucleotide sequence: TGCGCCAGCAGCTTGGCCAGAGGATACGAGCAGTACTTC. V usage is TRBV5-1 and J usage is TRBJ2-7; no clear D. With 0 bases removed from V and 4 bases from J, the gap between germline ends came to 8 bases. Germline V gene sequence: CDR1 SGHRS, CDR2 YFSETQ. This CDR3 comprises 13 residues. Drawing the rest from reference TRBV5-1 and TRBJ2-7, the complete variable domain is KAGVTQTPRYLIKTRGQQVTLSCSPISGHRSVSWYQQTPGQGLQFLFEYFSETQRNKGNFPGRFSGRQFSNSRSEMNVSTLELGDSALYLCASSLARGYEQYFGPGTRLTVT.

The gene calls are TRBV9 and TRBJ1-5; TRBD1 might be the D (5 bases). Trimming left V 3 bases short and J 7 bases short, with 17 bases between. Germline V gives CDR1 SGDLS, CDR2 YYNGEE. This CDR3 is built from 15 residues. The CDR3 nucleotides read TGTGCCAGCAGCGATTCGGGGGGGAGCGGACAGCCCCAGCATTTT. Translation gives CASSDSGGSGQPQHF.

This clone was counted a few times. This chain uses TRBV19 with TRBJ1-1, with D uncertain. The CDR3 spans 14 residues. Per germline, CDR1 LNHDA and CDR2 SQIVND (reference sequence). V lost 3 bases, J lost 3 bases, and 11 bases lay in between. As DNA, the CDR3 is TGTGCCAGTAGTATCAGACTCATGGACACTGAAGCTTTCTTT. Translation gives CASSIRLMDTEAFF. The full variable domain, rest sourced from reference TRBV19 and TRBJ1-1, is DGGITQSPKYLFRKEGQNVTLSCEQNLNHDAMYWYRQDPGQGLRLIYYSQIVNDFQKGDIAEGYSVSREKKESFPLTVTSAQKNPTAFYLCASSIRLMDTEAFFGQGTRLTVV.

This rearrangement joins TRBV7-9 to TRBJ2-3; 9 bases are a match to TRBD2. The CDR3 extends over 15 amino acids. Germline CDR1 SEHNR, CDR2 FQNEAQ (reference sequence). The V and J ends lost 7 bases and 6 bases, in that order; junction bases with no gene match: 11. CDR3 amino acids: CASTSAGGHRDTQYF. CDR3 bases: TGTGCCAGCACCTCTGCGGGGGGGCATCGGGATACGCAGTATTTT.

This clone was recorded once. This sequence joins TRBV4-3 and TRBJ1-4; tentatively, D is TRBD1 (5 bases). V lost 2 bases, J lost 6 bases, and 16 bases lay in between. The CDR3 is 16 amino acids. Germline V gene sequence: CDR1 LGHNA, CDR2 YSLEER. CDR3 coding DNA: TGCGCCAGCAGCCAATGGGGGAACGGAGGGTATGAAAAACTGTTTTTT. Translation gives CASSQWGNGGYEKLFF.

The genes are TRBV7-8 and TRBJ1-1; D not certain. The CDR3 is made up of 13 amino acids. In germline, CDR1 is SGHVS, CDR2 FQNEAQ. The ends were cut back, 3 bases at V and 2 bases at J, with 7 bases in the middle. DNA for the CDR3: TGTGCCAGCAGCTTCAACAAAAACACTGAAGCTTTCTTT. Residues: CASSFNKNTEAFF.

In DNA form, the CDR3 reads TGTGCCAGCAGCCGCGGGCAGGGACTGAGCACAGATACGCAGTATTTT. Protein sequence: CASSRGQGLSTDTQYF. The chain couples TRBV5-5 to TRBJ2-3; weak D call: TRBD2 (6 bases). Germline assignment: CDR1 SGHKS and CDR2 YYEKEE (reference sequence). V was clipped by 4 bases and J by 0 bases, with 15 bases between them. The CDR3 sequence is 16 residues long. The full variable domain, with the rest looked up from reference TRBV5-5 and TRBJ2-3, is DAGVTQSPTHLIKTRGQQVTLRCSPISGHKSVSWYQQVLGQGPQFIFQYYEKEERGRGNFPDRFSARQFPNYSSELNVNALLLGDSALYLCASSRGQGLSTDTQYFGPGTRLTVL.

This clone occurred once. The rearrangement joins TRBV7-2 to TRBJ2-7; D is possibly TRBD2 (5 bases). This CDR3 is built from 14 residues. Germline loops: CDR1 SGHTA, CDR2 FQGNSA. Trimming stripped 1 base from V and 2 bases from J, with 9 bases between. In nucleotides, the CDR3 is TGTGCCAGCAGCTTAGGGTCGGGGACCTACGAGCAGTACTTC. It encodes CASSLGSGTYEQYF.

CDR3 loop: CASRGVPGLAIQFF. DNA of the CDR3: TGTGCCAGCCGCGGAGTACCGGGACTAGCTATCCAGTTCTTC. The gene calls are TRBV28 and TRBJ2-1, with 9 bases that match TRBD2. Trimming took 8 bases from V and 13 from J; bases not matched to a gene: 15. CDR1 and CDR2 from the germline V gene are MDHEN and SYDVKM. The CDR3 has 14 residues.

This chain connects TRBV5-5 to TRBJ1-3; D perhaps matches TRBD1 (5 bases). CDR3 length: 15 amino acids. Per germline, CDR1 SGHKS and CDR2 YYEKEE (reference sequence). V lost 3 bases and J lost 0, with 10 bases in between. CDR3 DNA: TGTGCCAGCAGCTGGGCCGGGGGCTCTGGAAACACCATATATTTT. Translated: CASSWAGGSGNTIYF.

The CDR3 protein is CASSVGSGGAYNEQFF. In DNA, the CDR3 is TGTGCCAGCAGCGTAGGAAGCGGGGGGGCTTACAATGAGCAGTTCTTC. The rearrangement joins TRBV9 to TRBJ2-1; TRBD2 aligns across 10 bases. The CDR3 loop spans 16 amino acids. Germline V gene lookup returns CDR1 SGDLS and CDR2 YYNGEE. V was pared by 0 bases and J by 4 bases, with 4 bases of the junction left unmatched.

This clone appeared a few times. This rearrangement joins TRBV5-1 to TRBJ1-2; no firm D call. CDR3 size: 13 residues. Germline loops: CDR1 SGHRS, CDR2 YFSETQ. Trimming cost V 0 bases and J 3 bases, with 6 bases left between them. Here the CDR3 reads CASSLEPDYGYTF. CDR3 nucleotide sequence: TGCGCCAGCAGCTTGGAACCGGACTATGGCTACACCTTC.

As to this clone: Other DNA sequences in the same sample also yield this CDR3. The chain links TRBV7-3 to TRBJ2-1; D is possibly TRBD2 (6 bases). This CDR3 region has 14 residues. V dropped 4 bases and J dropped 6 bases, with 13 bases sitting between them. Germline loops: CDR1 SGHTA, CDR2 FQGTGA. Here the CDR3 reads CASSSGGLLNEQFF. Written as DNA, the CDR3 is TGTGCCAGCAGCTCCGGGGGACTTCTCAATGAGCAGTTCTTC.

The V call is TRBV4-1, the J call TRBJ2-1; 10 bases fit TRBD2. This CDR3 contains 14 residues. CDR1 is MGHRA and CDR2 is YSYEKL in the germline V gene. The V gene end was trimmed by 3 bases and the J gene end by 7 bases; junction bases not matched to a gene: 3. The CDR3 spells CASSQSSGGNEQFF. The CDR3 DNA reads TGCGCCAGCAGCCAGAGTAGCGGGGGGAATGAGCAGTTCTTC.

This clone was detected a few times. The V call is TRBV28, the J call TRBJ1-2, with D perhaps matching TRBD1 (6 bases). Trimming stripped 7 bases from V and 8 bases from J, with 17 bases between. Germline V CDR1 and CDR2: MDHEN, SYDVKM. This CDR3 has 13 amino acids. The CDR3 nucleotides are TGTGCCAGCACTTGGGGGCCGGCCGAAGGCTACACCTTC. Amino acids: CASTWGPAEGYTF.

The chain couples TRBV2 to TRBJ2-3; 9 positions match TRBD1. The CDR3 runs 15 residues. V dropped 5 bases and J dropped 4; count of bases not matched to a gene: 7. Germline CDR1 reads SNHLY; CDR2 reads FYNNEI. The CDR3 spells CASSPGTGTADTQYF. The DNA for the CDR3 is TGTGCCAGCAGTCCCGGGACAGGGACCGCAGATACGCAGTATTTT.

This chain joins TRBV2 and TRBJ2-7; 8 bases are shared with TRBD1. This CDR3 is 15 amino acids long. V lost 3 bases and J lost 7; bases outside the gene matches: 11. Per the germline V gene, CDR1 is SNHLY and CDR2 is FYNNEI. The CDR3 sequence is CASSDDRGLEREQYF. CDR3 bases: TGTGCCAGCAGTGACGACAGGGGCCTAGAACGAGAGCAGTACTTC.

The gene calls are TRBV19 and TRBJ1-5; D may be TRBD1 (5 bases). This CDR3 is built from 13 residues. Trimming removed 6 bases at V and 2 bases at J, with 8 bases between. Germline assignment: CDR1 LNHDA and CDR2 SQIVND (reference sequence). The CDR3 reads CASRGEGNQPQHF. As DNA, the CDR3 is TGTGCCAGTAGAGGGGAGGGCAATCAGCCCCAGCATTTT.

This chain connects TRBV2 to TRBJ2-7; D is perhaps TRBD1 (6 bases). CDR3 length equals 15 residues. Germline values: CDR1 SNHLY, CDR2 FYNNEI. V was clipped by 8 bases and J by 2 bases, with 19 bases between them. Written as DNA, the CDR3 is TGTGCCAGCGCAAGCTCAGGGGTATCGCCCTACGAGCAGTACTTC. This codes for CASASSGVSPYEQYF.

J is TRBJ2-7 and V is TRBV21-1; no check of the table's D call, TRBD1, against the DNA was made. TRBV21-1 is marked as a pseudogene. The CDR3 totals 12 residues. CDR3 DNA sequence: TGTGCCCGGTTGGGCAGGGTATCCGAGCAGTACTTC. It is translated as CARLGRVSEQYF.

The rearrangement joins TRBV21-1 to TRBJ2-7; the table calls TRBD1, which could not be checked here. TRBV21-1 is listed as a pseudogene. This CDR3 contains 16 residues. The CDR3 bases are TGTGCCAGCAGGAAATGGGGGACACTTATTTCCTACGAGCAGTACTTC. It encodes CASRKWGTLISYEQYF.

The CDR3 coding sequence is TGTGCCAGCAGCTTGGGGAGGTGGGGCAGGGGTTCCTATAATTCACCCCTCCACTTT. This encodes CASSLGRWGRGSYNSPLHF. The rearrangement links TRBV5-4 to TRBJ1-6; a weak D match, TRBD1 (6 bases). The CDR3 is made up of 19 amino acids. CDR1 and CDR2 from the germline V gene are SGHNT and YYREEE (reference sequence). With 0 bases removed from V and 1 base from J, the gap between germline ends came to 17 bases.